A selection of T cell receptor beta chains follows, all from one sample in a study of Ad26.COV2.S vaccination and SARS-CoV-2 variants. Measured with immunoSEQ multiplex PCR; TCRdb has only the in-frame clones, and not every one. The sample holds about 470,000 clones, about 90% seen once. Sequenced material: peripheral blood, taken in a trial of Ad26.COV2.S vaccine versus placebo. The receptor set was obtained from a person between 18 and 59 years old who received the Ad26.COV2.S COVID-19 vaccine or a placebo. CDR3s include the opening cysteine and the closing phenylalanine or tryptophan. The order of the fields is J gene, clone size, D gene, V gene, CDR3 protein, CDR3 DNA. A D gene is named only where the DNA matches it firmly. Not all rows give a size; the values are once, few, many and, for expanded clones, a class.

j_call: TRBJ2-7
clone_size: .
d_call: .
v_call: TRBV7-9
cdr3_aa: CASSSPLGEGAYEQYF
cdr3_nt: TGTGCCAGCAGCTCCCCCCTGGGGGAGGGGGCCTACGAGCAGTACTTC

j_call: TRBJ2-3
clone_size: .
d_call: TRBD1
v_call: TRBV7-8
cdr3_aa: CASSLGDRDRGTDTQYF
cdr3_nt: TGTGCCAGCAGCTTAGGGGACAGGGACAGAGGCACAGATACGCAGTATTTT

j_call: TRBJ2-7
clone_size: .
d_call: .
v_call: TRBV28
cdr3_aa: CASSLFRGIGEQYF
cdr3_nt: TGTGCCAGCAGTTTGTTTCGGGGAATAGGCGAGCAGTACTTC

j_call: TRBJ2-1
clone_size: .
d_call: .
v_call: TRBV7-2
cdr3_aa: CASSLGVSSYNEQFF
cdr3_nt: TGTGCCAGCAGCTTAGGTGTTAGTTCCTACAATGAGCAGTTCTTC

j_call: TRBJ2-1
clone_size: .
d_call: TRBD2
v_call: TRBV4-2
cdr3_aa: CASSPGSAGEENEQFF
cdr3_nt: TGTGCCAGCAGCCCAGGATCAGCGGGAGAGGAAAATGAGCAGTTCTTC

j_call: TRBJ2-7
clone_size: .
d_call: .
v_call: TRBV28
cdr3_aa: CASSSDREHYEQYF
cdr3_nt: TGTGCCAGCAGTTCGGACAGAGAGCATTACGAGCAGTACTTC

j_call: TRBJ1-6
clone_size: .
d_call: TRBD1
v_call: TRBV19
cdr3_aa: CASSTRDRGQFSPLHF
cdr3_nt: TGTGCCAGTAGTACGAGGGACAGGGGGCAGTTTTCACCCCTCCACTTT

j_call: TRBJ2-3
clone_size: .
d_call: TRBD2
v_call: TRBV28
cdr3_aa: CASSSGLAGTDTQYF
cdr3_nt: TGTGCCAGCAGTTCGGGACTAGCGGGCACAGATACGCAGTATTTT

j_call: TRBJ2-3
clone_size: .
d_call: TRBD2
v_call: TRBV6-5
cdr3_aa: CASSYAGGPYTQYF
cdr3_nt: TGTGCCAGCAGTTATGCGGGAGGGCCGTATACGCAGTATTTT

j_call: TRBJ2-2
clone_size: .
d_call: .
v_call: TRBV27
cdr3_aa: CASSLQDTGELFF
cdr3_nt: TGTGCCAGCAGTCTCCAGGACACCGGGGAGCTGTTTTTT

j_call: TRBJ2-7
clone_size: .
d_call: .
v_call: TRBV7-7
cdr3_aa: CASSLSTGTGYEQYF
cdr3_nt: TGTGCCAGCAGCTTGTCCACCGGGACGGGATACGAGCAGTACTTC

j_call: TRBJ2-1
clone_size: .
d_call: TRBD2
v_call: TRBV9
cdr3_aa: CASSPKTSERGFEQFF
cdr3_nt: TGTGCCAGCAGCCCCAAGACTAGCGAACGTGGCTTTGAGCAGTTCTTC

j_call: TRBJ2-1
clone_size: few
d_call: TRBD2
v_call: TRBV6-2/TRBV6-3
cdr3_aa: CASSYLGLAGVLYNEQFF
cdr3_nt: TGTGCCAGCAGTTACCTAGGACTAGCGGGAGTCCTCTACAATGAGCAGTTCTTC

j_call: TRBJ1-4
clone_size: .
d_call: .
v_call: TRBV19
cdr3_aa: CASSQGAVNPFF
cdr3_nt: TGTGCCAGTAGTCAGGGCGCAGTCAATCCGTTTTTT

j_call: TRBJ2-3
clone_size: .
d_call: .
v_call: TRBV3-1/TRBV3-2
cdr3_aa: CASSQVAGKITDTQYF
cdr3_nt: TGTGCCAGCAGCCAAGTTGCCGGTAAGATCACAGATACGCAGTATTTT

j_call: TRBJ1-6
clone_size: .
d_call: .
v_call: TRBV18
cdr3_aa: CASSASERSSPLHF
cdr3_nt: TGTGCCAGCTCAGCCTCAGAAAGGTCCTCACCCCTCCACTTT

j_call: TRBJ2-3
clone_size: .
d_call: TRBD1
v_call: TRBV6-7
cdr3_aa: CASSYTQQGVRTDTQYF
cdr3_nt: TGTGCCAGCAGTTACACACAACAGGGGGTTCGCACAGATACGCAGTATTTT